This T cell receptor (beta chain) was captured in a study of cytomegalovirus exposure and HLA in healthy donors. Study results and caveats: Cytomegalovirus association was listed for 164 TCR beta chains. Later analysis demonstrated an association between a missense DCLRE1C variant and TCR beta V- and J-gene trimming.

Germline CDR1 reads MNHEY; CDR2 reads SVGAGI. V was shortened by 3 bases and J by 3 bases, with 7 bases between the two germline ends. CDR3 length: 13 amino acids. Concerning this clone: Its antigen is currently unknown.

The PCR contained 60 Vbeta and 13 Jbeta primers. Using immunoSEQ multiplex PCR, the repertoire was profiled, and TCRdb retains in-frame clones only, with some absent. In the table there are fewer than 150,000 clones, approximately 80% of which are singletons. Sequences were obtained from PBMCs. This TCR came from a woman in her thirties or forties in good health and CMV-seropositive. The V call is TRBV6-5, the J call TRBJ2-3; no clear D. The CDR3 bases are TGTGCCAGCAGTTATTTTCATACAGATACGCAGTATTTT. Encoded protein: CASSYFHTDTQYF.